This T cell receptor (beta chain) was retrieved from a study of blood T cell repertoires in COVID-19. Overall study context: Material from acute and convalescent COVID-19 was sourced from the United States, Italy and Spain.

TCRdb's copy holds only in-frame clones and misses some; the assay was immunoSEQ multiplex PCR. The sample records hundreds of thousands of clones, 88% being singletons. Looked up from germline, CDR1 is KGHSH and CDR2 is LQKENI. V shed 2 bases and J 3 bases; nucleotides not matched to a gene: 4. This CDR3 is built from 14 residues. The chain uses TRBV18 and TRBJ2-7, with 7 bases identical to TRBD2. Material: PBMCs or T cells enriched from blood (not recorded which). The receptor was derived from a woman aged 50 to 60 with acute COVID-19. The CDR3 sequence is CASSPSRGDYEQYF. Written as DNA, the CDR3 is TGTGCCAGCTCACCATCCCGGGGGGACTACGAGCAGTACTTC.